This T cell receptor (beta chain) was retrieved from a study of T cells after yellow fever vaccination. Overall study findings and caveats: Reappearing after the booster were most of the clones from primary vaccination (96% CD4, 85% to 90% CD8).

TCRdb itself ran the 5' RACE reads through MiXCR, one entry per CDR3 protein. This table has 350,000 or so distinct CDR3 sequences, 7% to 10% appearing once. This CDR3 has 14 amino acids. Germline CDR1 is SGHTA and CDR2 is FQGNSA. Trimming removed 1 base at V and 0 bases at J, with 7 bases between. This clonotype was counted many times. What it binds is unknown. Sequencing used PBMCs, obtained approximately 40 days after the first yellow fever vaccination. The V and J genes are TRBV7-2 and TRBJ2-7; D is undetermined. The origin of this receptor is a man aged 18 to 29 who received the YFV17D yellow fever vaccine. CDR3 region: CASSLGLSSYEQYF. The DNA of the CDR3 is TGTGCCAGCAGCTTAGGCCTGAGCTCCTACGAGCAGTACTTC.